This is a list of T cell receptor beta chains from one sample in a study of radiation and T cells in renal cell carcinoma. Clones were read by immunoSEQ multiplex PCR, and TCRdb kept only the in-frame ones, dropping some. The table shows 150,000 or so clones, with roughly 90% occurring only once. Sample: blood, taken from a patient whose treatment included radiotherapy and nephrectomy. The receptors were gathered from a woman aged 50 to 60 with renal cell carcinoma. Each CDR3 is given with its conserved first and last residue. D genes are given only for firm matches. Clone size is shown for a subset of rows, as once, few, many or a class of expanded clone.

D gene	J gene	clone size	CDR3 length	V gene	CDR3 protein	CDR3 DNA
.	TRBJ1-5	.	13	TRBV6-5	CASSYSANQPQHF	TGTGCCAGCAGTTACTCTGCGAATCAGCCCCAGCATTTT
.	TRBJ1-5	.	13	TRBV28	CASSPDSNQPQHF	TGTGCCAGCAGTCCGGATAGCAATCAGCCCCAGCATTTT
.	TRBJ2-7	.	16	TRBV4-1	CASSLTMAGEAYEQYF	TGCGCCAGCAGCCTCACCATGGCAGGGGAGGCCTACGAGCAGTACTTC
.	TRBJ1-1	.	13	TRBV18	CASSTDLGTEAFF	TGTGCCAGCTCAACGGACTTAGGCACTGAAGCTTTCTTT
.	TRBJ2-3	.	13	TRBV5-1	CASSFGSTDTQYF	TGCGCCAGCAGCTTTGGTAGCACAGATACGCAGTATTTT
.	TRBJ1-3	once	14	TRBV19	CASTALFSGNTIYF	TGTGCCAGTACCGCTTTATTCTCTGGAAACACCATATATTTT
TRBD1	TRBJ2-1	.	14	TRBV6-5	CASSPDRGRGEQFF	TGTGCCAGCAGCCCCGACAGGGGTAGAGGTGAGCAGTTCTTC
.	TRBJ1-2	.	15	TRBV5-4	CASSLLGKPLYGYTF	TGTGCCAGCAGCTTGTTAGGGAAACCCTTATATGGCTACACCTTC
.	TRBJ2-2	.	14	TRBV5-1	CASSLGWETGELFF	TGCGCCAGCAGCTTGGGTTGGGAAACCGGGGAGCTGTTTTTT
TRBD1	TRBJ2-7	.	14	TRBV7-9	CASSSGTGDHEQYF	TGTGCCAGCAGCAGCGGGACAGGGGACCACGAGCAGTACTTC
.	TRBJ1-1	.	16	TRBV14	CASSPMKVATNTEAFF	TGTGCCAGCAGCCCCATGAAAGTAGCCACGAACACTGAAGCTTTCTTT
.	TRBJ1-5	.	16	TRBV18	CASSPPGGHSNQPQHF	TGTGCCAGCTCACCACCGGGAGGGCATAGCAATCAGCCCCAGCATTTT
.	TRBJ2-2	.	16	TRBV6-1	CASSELARARTGELFF	TGTGCCAGCAGTGAACTAGCTAGAGCGCGGACCGGGGAGCTGTTTTTT
.	TRBJ1-1	once	11	TRBV7-9	CASSFLREAFF	TGTGCCAGCAGCTTTTTAAGGGAAGCTTTCTTT
.	TRBJ1-2	.	13	TRBV10-2	CASTFGSNYGYTF	TGCGCCAGCACGTTTGGGTCTAACTATGGCTACACCTTC
.	TRBJ1-1	.	15	TRBV19	CASSIVGRVNTEAFF	TGTGCCAGTAGTATAGTAGGGAGAGTGAACACTGAAGCTTTCTTT
TRBD1	TRBJ1-1	.	16	TRBV19	CASSTRTGAPGTEAFF	TGTGCCAGTAGTACCCGGACAGGGGCCCCGGGCACTGAAGCTTTCTTT
.	TRBJ2-7	.	13	TRBV29-1	CSVAGRYSYEQYF	TGCAGCGTTGCGGGACGGTACTCCTACGAGCAGTACTTC
.	TRBJ2-3	.	15	TRBV19	CASSTAGPGTDTQYF	TGTGCCAGTAGTACCGCGGGGCCCGGCACAGATACGCAGTATTTT
.	TRBJ2-5	.	13	TRBV30	CAWSVLVQETQYF	TGTGCCTGGAGTGTACTAGTGCAAGAGACCCAGTACTTC
.	TRBJ2-3	.	14	TRBV6-5	CASSYATGTDTQYF	TGTGCCAGCAGTTACGCAACAGGGACAGATACGCAGTATTTT
.	TRBJ2-5	.	16	TRBV5-1	CASSLNAGTAQETQYF	TGCGCCAGCAGCTTGAATGCGGGCACGGCTCAAGAGACCCAGTACTTC
.	TRBJ2-3	.	14	TRBV18	CASSPTGNTDTQYF	TGTGCCAGCTCACCAACAGGGAACACAGATACGCAGTATTTT
.	TRBJ2-7	.	15	TRBV9	CASSVGSGGLYEQYF	TGTGCCAGCAGCGTAGGGTCCGGGGGGCTATACGAGCAGTACTTC
TRBD1	TRBJ1-6	.	15	TRBV10-2	CASSSTGHYNSPLHF	TGCGCCAGCAGTTCGACAGGGCATTATAATTCACCCCTCCACTTT
.	TRBJ2-2	few	16	TRBV5-1	CASSRLRSANTGELFF	TGCGCCAGCAGCCGTCTCCGAAGCGCGAACACCGGGGAGCTGTTTTTT
.	TRBJ1-1	.	15	TRBV18	CASSPQRPSNTEAFF	TGTGCCAGCTCACCACAAAGACCCAGTAACACTGAAGCTTTCTTT
.	TRBJ2-3	once	15	TRBV5-1	CASSFSGPSTDTQYF	TGCGCCAGCAGCTTCAGCGGGCCCAGCACAGATACGCAGTATTTT
.	TRBJ2-2	few	14	TRBV10-3	CAISGTPDTGELFF	TGTGCCATCAGCGGGACTCCCGACACCGGGGAGCTGTTTTTT
TRBD1	TRBJ1-5	.	17	TRBV5-8	CASSHGTGSLSDQPQHF	TGTGCCAGCAGCCATGGGACAGGGAGTTTGTCCGATCAGCCCCAGCATTTT
.	TRBJ2-1	.	11	TRBV7-8	CASSPGSRRFF	TGTGCCAGCAGCCCCGGGTCTAGGAGGTTCTTC
.	TRBJ2-7	.	14	TRBV18	CASSQTGTTYEQYF	TGTGCCAGCTCGCAGACAGGGACTACCTACGAGCAGTACTTC
TRBD1	TRBJ2-2	.	15	TRBV30	CAWSVGGSGTGELFF	TGTGCCTGGAGTGTAGGGGGCTCGGGCACCGGGGAGCTGTTTTTT
.	TRBJ2-5	.	15	TRBV6-5	CASSYSFPGQETQYF	TGTGCCAGCAGTTACTCGTTTCCGGGCCAAGAGACCCAGTACTTC
TRBD1	TRBJ2-5	.	13	TRBV7-2	CASSQDRGETQYF	TGTGCCAGCAGCCAGGACAGGGGAGAGACCCAGTACTTC
TRBD2	TRBJ2-1	once	15	TRBV7-2	CASSPQRGPYNEQFF	TGTGCCAGCAGTCCACAGCGGGGTCCCTACAATGAGCAGTTCTTC
TRBD1	TRBJ1-1	few	15	TRBV10-3	CAISGYRGMNTEAFF	TGTGCCATCAGTGGCTACAGGGGCATGAACACTGAAGCTTTCTTT
TRBD1	TRBJ2-1	.	15	TRBV15	CATSAGTGGYNEQFF	TGTGCCACCAGCGCCGGGACAGGGGGCTACAATGAGCAGTTCTTC
.	TRBJ1-5	.	14	TRBV6-1	CASSVRDNNQPQHF	TGTGCCAGCAGTGTACGGGACAACAATCAGCCCCAGCATTTT
.	TRBJ1-2	.	14	TRBV7-2	CASTATGLNYGYTF	TGTGCCAGCACCGCAACAGGGCTTAACTATGGCTACACCTTC
TRBD2	TRBJ2-4	.	13	TRBV2	CASKQSGGNIQYF	TGTGCCAGCAAACAGAGCGGGGGAAACATTCAGTACTTC
.	TRBJ1-4	.	15	TRBV6-1	CASTQLGQGGEKLFF	TGTGCCAGCACCCAATTAGGACAAGGGGGTGAAAAACTGTTTTTT
.	TRBJ1-2	.	14	TRBV19	CASSFEGGGYGYTF	TGTGCCAGTAGTTTTGAGGGGGGCGGCTATGGCTACACCTTC
.	TRBJ2-5	.	15	TRBV4-2	CASSQDPISWEAQYF	TGTGCCAGCAGCCAAGATCCAATTAGCTGGGAGGCCCAGTACTTC
TRBD1	TRBJ1-1	.	14	TRBV2	CASRSGTANTEAFF	TGTGCCAGCAGATCCGGGACAGCGAACACTGAAGCTTTCTTT
TRBD1	TRBJ2-2	.	15	TRBV19	CASARDSALPGELFF	TGTGCCTCAGCCCGGGACAGTGCTCTTCCCGGGGAGCTGTTTTTT
.	TRBJ2-1	.	15	TRBV14	CASSPELHSYNEQFF	TGTGCCAGCAGCCCCGAGCTGCACTCCTACAATGAGCAGTTCTTC
.	TRBJ1-5	.	17	TRBV6-1	CASSGYERGHSNQPQHF	TGTGCCAGCAGTGGCTACGAACGGGGACATAGCAATCAGCCCCAGCATTTT
.	TRBJ1-2	once	13	TRBV11-1	CASSLELMGGYTF	TGTGCCAGCAGCTTAGAATTGATGGGTGGCTACACCTTC
.	TRBJ1-5	.	14	TRBV6-1	CASSEQGIHQPQHF	TGTGCCAGCAGTGAGCAGGGCATCCATCAGCCCCAGCATTTT
TRBD2	TRBJ2-7	once	14	TRBV9	CASSVELAGSEQYF	TGTGCCAGCAGCGTAGAACTAGCGGGAAGCGAGCAGTACTTC
.	TRBJ2-7	once	15	TRBV19	CASSIRLGSSYEQYF	TGTGCCAGTAGTATTAGACTGGGGAGCTCCTACGAGCAGTACTTC
.	TRBJ2-7	.	16	TRBV5-1	CASGPSIQGSSYEQYF	TGCGCCAGCGGCCCATCTATCCAGGGGAGCTCCTACGAGCAGTACTTC
.	TRBJ2-1	.	15	TRBV5-4	CASSSSSTPYNEQFF	TGTGCCAGCAGCTCTTCTAGTACCCCTTACAATGAGCAGTTCTTC